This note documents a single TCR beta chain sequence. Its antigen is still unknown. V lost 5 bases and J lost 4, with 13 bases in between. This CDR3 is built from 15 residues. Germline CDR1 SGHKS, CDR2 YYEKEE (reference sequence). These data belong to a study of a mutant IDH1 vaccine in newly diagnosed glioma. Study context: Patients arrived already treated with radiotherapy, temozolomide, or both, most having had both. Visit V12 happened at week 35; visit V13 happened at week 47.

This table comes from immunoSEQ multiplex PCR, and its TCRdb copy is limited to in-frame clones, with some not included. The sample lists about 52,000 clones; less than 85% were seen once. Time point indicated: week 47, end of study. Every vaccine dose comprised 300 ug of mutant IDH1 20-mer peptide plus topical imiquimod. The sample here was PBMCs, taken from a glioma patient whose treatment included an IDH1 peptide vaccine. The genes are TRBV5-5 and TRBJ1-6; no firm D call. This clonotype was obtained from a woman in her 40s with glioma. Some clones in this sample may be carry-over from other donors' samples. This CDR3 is CASRVDPGYNSPLHF. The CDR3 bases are TGTGCCAGCAGAGTAGACCCGGGATATAATTCACCCCTCCACTTT. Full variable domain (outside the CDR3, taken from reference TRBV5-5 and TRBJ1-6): DAGVTQSPTHLIKTRGQQVTLRCSPISGHKSVSWYQQVLGQGPQFIFQYYEKEERGRGNFPDRFSARQFPNYSSELNVNALLLGDSALYLCASRVDPGYNSPLHFGNGTRLTVT.